This T cell receptor (beta chain) was sequenced during a study of OX40 agonist ivuxolimab in advanced cancers. Context from the whole study: Ivuxolimab, which targeted the costimulatory receptor OX40 (CD134), was an agonistic, fully human IgG2 monoclonal antibody. Three dose-escalation patients achieved partial responses, one with hepatocellular carcinoma and two with cutaneous melanoma. The paper covers the monotherapy dose-escalation part of the phase I ivuxolimab trial, which included N of about 50 patients. The point of sequencing TCRbeta in the periphery was to test whether ivuxolimab changed TCR sequence diversity and drove clonal T-cell expansion. Intravenous ivuxolimab was administered to patients every 2 weeks at six dose levels: 0.01, 0.1, 0.3, 1.5, 3 and 10 mg/kg. In the dose-escalation cohort, approximately 83% of patients were male, and the mean age was around 60 years with a range of roughly 23 to 79. Patients were allowed to have had prior anti-PD-1, anti-PD-L1 or anti-CTLA-4 therapy, and 40% of the dose-escalation patients had been treated with checkpoint inhibitors. Among the approximately 50 dose-escalation patients, 19 had hepatocellular carcinoma, roughly 15 melanoma, 9 renal cell carcinoma and 9 head and neck cancer. What the authors observed across the whole study: After ivuxolimab, expanded clones were on average more numerous among CD8+ T cells than among CD4+ T cells. Antigen specificity was not determined for the clonally expanded peripheral T cells. Low levels of normalized T-cell clonal expansion were also shown by some nonresponding patients. In partial responders in the 0.1-3.0 mg/kg groups, normalized peripheral clonal expansion was found to be among the lowest, especially among CD8+ T cells. Clonal expansion of both CD4+ and CD8+ blood T cells was observed from baseline to week 6 at doses 0.1 to 3.0 mg/kg.

The CDR3 runs 11 residues from the cysteine to the phenylalanine. The DNA shown is the 33-base CDR3, in frame from base 1. Taken from the germline V gene, the CDR1 and CDR2 loops are SQVTM and ANQGSEA. Patients with a history of autoimmune disease or receiving systemic immunosuppression were excluded from the trial. Peripheral blood for TCR sequencing was collected from all dose cohorts at baseline, on cycle 4 day 1, and on cycle 7 day 1. Samples came from an open-label, multicenter, first-in-human phase I dose-escalation trial of ivuxolimab. The trial enrolled adults with locally advanced or metastatic head and neck squamous cell, hepatocellular, melanoma or renal cell carcinoma. CD4+ and CD8+ T cells were sorted separately from peripheral blood before TCR sequencing. For sequencing of the TCRbeta CDR3 region, genomic DNA was extracted from the sorted cells. The immunoSEQ Assay was used for sequencing of TCRbeta CDR3 regions. Not all clones reach the TCRdb copy of this immuneACCESS table, which keeps in-frame sequences only. Checked studies attribute under half of the gap to unresolved V genes and leave the rest unexplained. For this sample the table gives 90,000 or so clones, of which around nine tenths were detected only once. The ten largest account for around 0.76% of the sample.

Regarding this clone: Its specific antigen is unknown. Base qualities are not recorded, but no much larger clone differs from it by a single base.

The TCR comes from an adult with an advanced solid tumor such as melanoma, head and neck, liver or kidney cancer. The sample here was CD4+ or CD8+ T cells sorted from blood, taken in a trial of the OX40 agonist ivuxolimab. The rearrangement joined TRBV29-1 to TRBJ2-7; the D gene lacks a confident call. The CDR3 amino acid sequence is: CSGVVFGEQYF. The nucleotide sequence is given as TGCAGTGGGGTCGTTTTCGGGGAGCAGTACTTC.